This T cell receptor beta chain came from a study of T cell repertoires in cytomegalovirus infection (dated by TCRdb to about 2019). Regarding the research as a whole: Donor HLA type was relevant to the analysis, as public TCR beta signatures indicated carriage of CMV infection together with the matching HLA type.

Ten or more counts support this clonotype. The antigen it recognizes is unknown. Per-base quality was not reported, and no clone a single base away is much larger than it. Sequencing relied on an Illumina HiSeq 1500. Using fastp trimming at Q25 and MiXCR clonotype assembly, TCRdb reanalyzed the public sequencing data and kept in-frame beta chains. Identical CDR3 proteins give one entry, which carries the most common genes and DNA. The table for this sample lists roughly 300,000 distinct CDR3 sequences; about 25% of them were counted only once. The ten most abundant clones make up around 14% of the sample. Paper-wide results and their limitations: In both this cohort and an independent roughly 360-donor cohort, the cumulative frequency of public TCR beta family members distinguished carriers of CMV infection plus the relevant HLA type. The ex vivo response was dominated by HLA-C-restricted CMV-specific TCR beta clonotypes, and the single most frequent clonotype in two of eight donors was supplied by these HLA-C-restricted clonotypes.

The CDR3 sequence holds 16 residues, the cysteine and phenylalanine included. CDR3 DNA is the only sequence kept; it has 48 bases, read in frame from the first base. Unmatched junction bases come to 9, with V trimmed by 6 bases and J by 5 bases. CDR1 and CDR2 were assigned from the germline V gene as SGHTA and FQGNSA. This clonotype originated in a human donor in good health (CMV status not recorded). Some clones in this sample may be carry-over from other donors' samples. Sample: PBMCs. Recombination joined TRBV7-2 with TRBJ2-1, and 11 junction bases match TRBD2. The sequenced DNA is TGTGCCAGCAGTCGGGGGGTAGCGGGAGGGGACAATGAGCAGTTCTTC. It specifies CASSRGVAGGDNEQFF.